The present entry profiles one TCR beta chain with its context. This clone occurred many times. No cognate antigen has been identified for it. Per-nucleotide qualities are absent, and no much larger clonotype sits a single base away. Healthy HIV-negative adults with no recently reported acute infections or vaccinations were included as donors. All donors were Caucasian adults living in Nashville, Tennessee, USA. CD4+ T cells were enriched by magnetic negative selection, after which naive cells were positively selected on CD45RA and the negative fraction was taken as the memory subset. Blood was collected by leukapheresis, and PBMCs were isolated by Ficoll-Histopaque density gradient centrifugation and then cryopreserved in liquid nitrogen vapor phase. Purity and quantity of every magnetically sorted T cell population were checked by analytical flow cytometry. Each sorted fraction had its genomic DNA isolated and then quantified by UV absorbance on a Nanodrop 2000c.

Using the deep immunoSEQ assay, multiplex PCR amplified TCR CDR3 regions from genomic DNA. For each cell subset, the extracted genomic DNA was distributed evenly across all wells of several immunoSEQ 96-well plates, and each plate served as one replicate. For sorted subsets, around 200 ng genomic DNA, equal to some 28,000 T cell genomes, was loaded into each replicate PCR. Purified libraries were quantified with a Qubit 3.0 fluorometer, sized on a Bioanalyzer 2100, and re-quantified with the KAPA Library Quantification kit. Every immunoSEQ 96-well plate was sequenced on a separate single-read 150-cycle Illumina NextSeq 550 flow cell. On the authors' methods: The immunoSEQ output contained only junctional sequences without quality scores, so filtering could not match that applied to full-length reads. Sequences were annotated with PyIR, a Python wrapper for IgBLAST v1.9, and V/J genes and CDR3 were assigned using IMGT germline references. Reads were filtered out if the reads had weak V/J assignments (E-value above 1e-6), no CDR3, stop codons, out-of-frame junctions, or ambiguous translated residues. V3J clonotypes were defined as sequences sharing the same inferred V gene, J gene, and CDR3 amino acid sequence. The percentage overlap between two repertoires was calculated by dividing the number of shared unique clonotypes by the size of the smaller repertoire. Three approaches were used to assess repertoire richness: RTK rarefaction, the Chao1 estimator, and Recon v2.1 estimates of unobserved clonotypes. Generation probabilities for all TCRbeta clonotypes obtained by the gDNA method from a handful of donors were computed using OLGA. Not all clones reach the TCRdb copy of this immuneACCESS table, which keeps in-frame sequences only. Checked studies attribute under half of the gap to unresolved V genes and leave the rest unexplained. V, J and clone size reflect that table, while D and trimming were determined from the DNA. The table for this sample lists 800,000 to 1,200,000 clones; around 78% of them were counted only once. The ten largest clones represent under 0.65% of the sample.

Relative to germline, V is 10 bases shorter and J is 0 bases shorter, with 12 bases between their ends. From cysteine to phenylalanine, the CDR3 is 13 amino acids long. The kept DNA is CDR3 alone, 39 bases in frame from the first base. Via the germline V gene, CDR1 is MDHEN and CDR2 SYDVKM. This sample is part of a study of shared clonotypes between healthy human individuals (dated by TCRdb to the early 2020s). The study in broad terms: Three men and a couple of women, aged 18 to 49 years, made up the cohort. Each donor's leukapheresis produced roughly between roughly 0.85 and 9.5 billion PBMCs. To increase sequencing depth and limit assay-specific biases, different laboratories used diverse techniques to prepare libraries and sequence TCR repertoires. For each donor, CD4 naive and CD4 memory were each run on three plates, CD8 naive on two plates, and CD8 memory on one plate. The study deeply sequenced blood TCR repertoires of about 5 healthy adults to estimate repertoire size and the extent of clonotype sharing between individuals. Study-level results and caveats: Higher generation probabilities were observed for clonotypes shared by all four sorted-subset donors than for non-shared clonotypes. The small number of donors limited the genetic and exposure-history diversity represented. Pairwise subsampling led to the expectation that sequencing depth would affect the degree of clonotype sharing among donors. Around 5.4% of naive CD4, 3.5% of naive CD8, about 2.4% of memory CD4, and 0.4% of memory CD8 clonotypes were shared across several donors. Estimated clonotype richness was generally larger for naive than for memory subsets. Rarefaction of sorted-subset datasets indicated incomplete sequencing despite the large sequencing depth. Only blood was sampled, and tissue TCR repertoires likely differ from those in blood.

The rearrangement combines TRBV28 with TRBJ1-2; a tentative D match to TRBD1 spans 5 bases. The TCR sequence derives from a young man in good health. Some clones in this sample may be carry-over from other donors' samples. The material sequenced was memory CD4+ T cells from PBMCs. This specimen's cell subset or site label, interpreted: CD45RA-negative fraction. The CDR3 protein: CATAGGANYGYTF. The nucleotide sequence reads TGTGCCACCGCTGGGGGAGCTAACTATGGCTACACCTTC.